This record looks at one T cell receptor beta chain sequence and its context. The antigen remains unidentified. Other DNA sequences within the sample encode an identical CDR3. The CDR3 is made up of 13 amino acids. Germline V gives CDR1 MGHRA, CDR2 YSYEKL. The V end lost 2 bases, the J end lost 7 bases, and 12 bases lay between the germline ends. The data belong to a study of shared clonotypes between healthy human individuals. Naive CD8 cells comprised CD45RO-negative, CCR7-positively selected cells, excluding terminally differentiated effector memory CD45RA+ cells. The study's findings and limits: Clonotype sharing across several donors was observed for 4% to 5.5% of naive CD4 clonotypes.

Libraries were prepared by immunoSEQ multiplex PCR; TCRdb keeps only in-frame clonotypes and omits some of them. The table includes hundreds of thousands of clones, around 93% detected once. The source material was naive CD8+ T cells sorted from blood. The V call is TRBV4-1, the J call TRBJ2-7; weak D call: TRBD1 (6 bases). This clonotype was sampled from a man aged 30 to 39 in good health. CDR3 DNA: TGCGCCAGCAGCCAACCCCAGGGGTATGAGCAGTACTTC. This gives the protein CASSQPQGYEQYF.